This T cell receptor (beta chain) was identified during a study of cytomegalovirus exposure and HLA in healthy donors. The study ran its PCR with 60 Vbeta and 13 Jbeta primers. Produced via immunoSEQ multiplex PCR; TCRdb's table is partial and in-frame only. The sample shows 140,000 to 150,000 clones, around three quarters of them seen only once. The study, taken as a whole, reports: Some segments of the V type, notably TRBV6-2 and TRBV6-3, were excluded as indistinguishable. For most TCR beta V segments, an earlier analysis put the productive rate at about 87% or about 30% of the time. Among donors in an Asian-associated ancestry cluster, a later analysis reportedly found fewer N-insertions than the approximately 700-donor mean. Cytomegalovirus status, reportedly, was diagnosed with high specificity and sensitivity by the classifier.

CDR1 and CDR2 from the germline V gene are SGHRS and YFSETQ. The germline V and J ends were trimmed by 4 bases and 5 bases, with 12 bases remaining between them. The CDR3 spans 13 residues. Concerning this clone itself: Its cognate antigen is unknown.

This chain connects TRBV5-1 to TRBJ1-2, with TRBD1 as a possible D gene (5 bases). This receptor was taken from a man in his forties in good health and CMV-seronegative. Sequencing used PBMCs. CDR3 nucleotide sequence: TGCGCCAGCAGCCCCGCGGGGGAGTATGGCTACACCTTC. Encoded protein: CASSPAGEYGYTF.